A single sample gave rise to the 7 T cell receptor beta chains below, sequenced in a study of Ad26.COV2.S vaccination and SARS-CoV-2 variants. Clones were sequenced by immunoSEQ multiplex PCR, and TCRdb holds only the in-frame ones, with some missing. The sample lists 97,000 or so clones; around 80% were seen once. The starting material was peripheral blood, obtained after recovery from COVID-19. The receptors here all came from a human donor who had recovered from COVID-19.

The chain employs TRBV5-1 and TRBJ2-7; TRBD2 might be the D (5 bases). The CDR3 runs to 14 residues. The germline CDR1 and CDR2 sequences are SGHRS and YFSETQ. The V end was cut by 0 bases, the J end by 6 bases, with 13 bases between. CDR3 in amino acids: CASSLAAGVGEQYF. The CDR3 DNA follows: TGCGCCAGCAGCTTGGCGGCCGGGGTTGGCGAGCAGTACTTC.

The CDR3 DNA is TGTGCCAGCAGCTTTCGGGTCGAGACCCAGTACTTC. Amino acids: CASSFRVETQYF. The gene calls are TRBV7-9 and TRBJ2-5; D is unclear. V was pared by 3 bases and J by 5 bases, with 7 bases between. The CDR3 spans 12 residues. Germline CDR1 reads SEHNR; CDR2 reads FQNEAQ (reference sequence).

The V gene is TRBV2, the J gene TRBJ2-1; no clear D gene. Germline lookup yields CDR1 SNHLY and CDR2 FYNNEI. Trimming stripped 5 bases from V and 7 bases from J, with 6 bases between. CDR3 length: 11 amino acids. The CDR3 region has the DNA TGTGCCAGCAGTTCGCATAATGAGCAGTTCTTC. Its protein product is CASSSHNEQFF.

The CDR3 loop reads CASGESYNSPLHF. In DNA, the CDR3 is TGTGCCAGCGGGGAATCCTATAATTCACCCCTCCACTTT. The rearrangement uses TRBV7-9 and TRBJ1-6; no firm D call. Germline assignment: CDR1 SEHNR and CDR2 FQNEAQ (reference sequence). The CDR3 totals 13 residues. V lost 8 bases, J lost 1 base, and 6 bases lay in between.

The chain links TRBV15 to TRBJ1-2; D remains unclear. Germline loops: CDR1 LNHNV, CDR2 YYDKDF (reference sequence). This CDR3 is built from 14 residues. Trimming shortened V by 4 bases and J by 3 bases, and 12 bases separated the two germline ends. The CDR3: CATSNSDPDYGYTF. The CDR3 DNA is TGTGCCACCAGCAATTCGGACCCAGACTATGGCTACACCTTC.

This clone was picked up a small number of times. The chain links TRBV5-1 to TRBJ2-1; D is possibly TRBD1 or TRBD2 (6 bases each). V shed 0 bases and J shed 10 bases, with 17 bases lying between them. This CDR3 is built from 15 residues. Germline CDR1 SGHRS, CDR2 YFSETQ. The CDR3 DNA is TGCGCCAGCAGCTTGGTGCTAGGGGGGAAGGGAGAGCAGTTCTTC. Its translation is CASSLVLGGKGEQFF.

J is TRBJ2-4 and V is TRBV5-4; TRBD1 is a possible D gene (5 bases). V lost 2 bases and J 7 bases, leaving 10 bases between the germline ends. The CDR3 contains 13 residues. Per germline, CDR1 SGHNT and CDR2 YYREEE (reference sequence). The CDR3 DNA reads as TGTGCCAGCAGCTTTATGTCAGGGAACATTCAGTACTTC. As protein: CASSFMSGNIQYF. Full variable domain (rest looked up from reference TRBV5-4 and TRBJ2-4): ETGVTQSPTHLIKTRGQQVTLRCSSQSGHNTVSWYQQALGQGPQFIFQYYREEENGRGNFPPRFSGLQFPNYSSELNVNALELDDSALYLCASSFMSGNIQYFGAGTRLSVL.